A selection of T cell receptor beta chains follows, all from one sample in a study of tumor-infiltrating lymphocytes in primary liver carcinoma. TCRdb fed the multiplex PCR reads into MiXCR, producing one record per CDR3 protein. The sample includes fewer than 400,000 distinct CDR3 sequences, approximately 65% of them seen just once. Sequenced: peripheral blood. The receptors shown here come from a man aged 35 to 55 with primary liver carcinoma and hepatitis B virus infection. Both conserved end residues are part of each CDR3. The order of the fields is J gene, clone size, V gene, CDR3 length, D gene, CDR3 protein, CDR3 DNA. A D gene is named only where the DNA matches it firmly. Size is stated for part of the rows, as once, few or many counts, or as a class when the clone is expanded.

j_gene: TRBJ2-7; abundance: NA; v_gene: TRBV11-2; len: 14; d_gene: NA; CDR3aa: CASSPLGSSYEQYF; CDR3nt: TGTGCCAGCAGCCCACTGGGCAGTTCCTATGAGCAGTACTTC
j_gene: TRBJ1-1; abundance: many; v_gene: TRBV6-1; len: 12; d_gene: NA; CDR3aa: CASSGWNTEAFF; CDR3nt: TGTGCCAGCAGTGGGTGGAACACTGAAGCTTTCTTT
j_gene: TRBJ2-5; abundance: NA; v_gene: TRBV30; len: 13; d_gene: NA; CDR3aa: CAWSEINQETQYF; CDR3nt: TGTGCCTGGAGCGAAATCAACCAGGAGACCCAGTACTTC
j_gene: TRBJ1-5; abundance: NA; v_gene: TRBV28; len: 15; d_gene: TRBD1; CDR3aa: CASSHRGLGNQPQHF; CDR3nt: TGTGCCAGCAGCCACAGGGGGCTTGGCAATCAGCCCCAGCATTTT
j_gene: TRBJ2-5; abundance: NA; v_gene: TRBV29-1; len: 12; d_gene: NA; CDR3aa: CGVGASKETQYF; CDR3nt: TGCGGCGTTGGGGCTTCCAAAGAGACCCAGTACTTC
j_gene: TRBJ2-1; abundance: NA; v_gene: TRBV11-2; len: 16; d_gene: NA; CDR3aa: CASSSPGWALYNEQCF; CDR3nt: TGTGCCAGCAGCTCACCCGGATGGGCCCTATACAATGAGCAGTGCTTC
j_gene: TRBJ2-7; abundance: NA; v_gene: TRBV6-5; len: 13; d_gene: NA; CDR3aa: CVSSYMGSHEQYF; CDR3nt: TGTGTCAGCAGTTACATGGGCAGCCACGAGCAGTACTTC
j_gene: TRBJ1-1; abundance: NA; v_gene: TRBV29-1; len: 12; d_gene: NA; CDR3aa: CSAIVLGTEALF; CDR3nt: TGCAGCGCCATCGTACTGGGGACTGAAGCTCTCTTT
j_gene: TRBJ1-5; abundance: NA; v_gene: TRBV29-1; len: 14; d_gene: NA; CDR3aa: CSVLVTHSNQPQHF; CDR3nt: TGCAGCGTCCTAGTGACACATAGCAATCAGCCCCAGCATTTT
j_gene: TRBJ1-5; abundance: few; v_gene: TRBV13; len: 14; d_gene: NA; CDR3aa: CASSLGSWNQPQHF; CDR3nt: TGTGCCAGCAGCTTAGGTTCCTGGAATCAGCCCCAGCATTTT
j_gene: TRBJ2-7; abundance: NA; v_gene: TRBV11-2; len: 14; d_gene: NA; CDR3aa: CASSLAWAGYEQYF; CDR3nt: TGTGCCAGCAGCTTAGCCTGGGCTGGCTACGAGCAGTACTTT
j_gene: TRBJ2-1; abundance: NA; v_gene: TRBV11-1; len: 14; d_gene: NA; CDR3aa: CGRGPRQEYNEQFF; CDR3nt: TGTGGCAGGGGCCCCAGACAGGAGTACAATGAGCAGTTCTTC
j_gene: TRBJ2-1; abundance: NA; v_gene: TRBV11-2; len: 16; d_gene: NA; CDR3aa: CASSSLRGMSCNEQLF; CDR3nt: TGTGCCAGCAGCTCCCTCCGCGGGATGTCCTGCAATGAGCAGCTCTTC
j_gene: TRBJ2-1; abundance: NA; v_gene: TRBV28; len: 18; d_gene: NA; CDR3aa: CASSPRDLRVRSYNEQFF; CDR3nt: TGTGCCAGCAGTCCCCGGGACCTTCGGGTAAGGTCCTACAATGAGCAGTTCTTC
j_gene: TRBJ2-3; abundance: NA; v_gene: TRBV5-6; len: 15; d_gene: TRBD2; CDR3aa: CASNSGLVGTDTQYF; CDR3nt: TGTGCCAGCAACTCGGGACTAGTAGGCACAGATACGCAGTATTTT
j_gene: TRBJ2-3; abundance: many; v_gene: TRBV6-5; len: 15; d_gene: NA; CDR3aa: CASSYRAQGTDTQYF; CDR3nt: TGTGCCAGCAGTTACCGGGCTCAAGGCACAGATACGCAGTATTTT
j_gene: TRBJ2-1; abundance: NA; v_gene: TRBV5-3; len: 22; d_gene: NA; CDR3aa: CARSLGTLQDGRRMSSYNEQFF; CDR3nt: TGTGCCAGAAGCTTGGGAACCTTACAGGACGGTCGCCGTATGAGCTCCTACAATGAGCAGTTCTTC
j_gene: TRBJ2-3; abundance: NA; v_gene: TRBV21-1; len: 16; d_gene: NA; CDR3aa: CASSALTSDITDTQYF; CDR3nt: TGTGCCAGCAGCGCCCTGACTAGCGACATTACAGATACGCAGTATTTT
j_gene: TRBJ2-5; abundance: few; v_gene: TRBV4-1; len: 15; d_gene: NA; CDR3aa: CASSQDQEGRETQYF; CDR3nt: TGCGCCAGCAGCCAAGATCAGGAAGGAAGGGAGACCCAGTACTTC
j_gene: TRBJ2-7; abundance: NA; v_gene: TRBV29-1; len: 15; d_gene: TRBD1; CDR3aa: CSIEVWDSFNYEQYF; CDR3nt: TGCAGCATTGAAGTTTGGGACAGTTTTAACTACGAGCAGTATTTC
j_gene: TRBJ1-5; abundance: NA; v_gene: TRBV5-5; len: 16; d_gene: NA; CDR3aa: CAGSLDGGDGNQPQHF; CDR3nt: TGTGCCGGCAGCCTGGACGGGGGTGATGGCAATCAGCCCCAGCATTTT
j_gene: TRBJ2-7; abundance: many; v_gene: TRBV6-5; len: 15; d_gene: TRBD2; CDR3aa: CASSILSGGAYEQYF; CDR3nt: TGTGCCAGCAGCATTCTTAGCGGGGGAGCCTACGAGCAGTACTTC
j_gene: TRBJ2-2; abundance: NA; v_gene: TRBV7-8; len: 17; d_gene: TRBD2; CDR3aa: CASGLERLAGVGGELFF; CDR3nt: TGTGCCAGCGGCTTAGAACGACTAGCGGGAGTGGGCGGGGAGCTGTTTTTT
j_gene: TRBJ1-1; abundance: NA; v_gene: TRBV10-2; len: 15; d_gene: NA; CDR3aa: CDSSELGGWNTEAFF; CDR3nt: TGCGACAGCAGTGAGTTGGGGGGGTGGAACACTGAAGCTTTCTTT